Sequencing of this TCR beta chain was carried out in a study of PD-L1 blockade in urothelial cancer. Study-level background: The patients had undergone anywhere from 0 to 3 prior chemotherapy regimens. Analyses were performed on blood at 3 weeks after treatment start (the second dose) and at 6 weeks. General study findings and limits: Tumor-associated clones in blood expanded more at 3 weeks in durable-benefit patients.

Regarding time point: peripheral blood 6 weeks after treatment start. Notes on this clone: Its antigen is not known. Other DNA sequences within the sample encode an identical CDR3.

Profiling relied on immunoSEQ multiplex PCR, and the TCRdb table lists in-frame clones only, not all of them. Altogether 75,000 to 95,000 clones are present, under 95% being singletons, with the ten largest covering around 0.87%. This CDR3 comprises 11 residues. V shed 5 bases and J shed 0 bases, with 4 bases lying between them. Germline CDR1 is DFQATT and CDR2 is SNEGSKA (reference sequence). This chain joins TRBV20-1 and TRBJ1-1, with D hard to call. The source material was PBMCs, sampled around atezolizumab (anti-PD-L1) treatment. This sequence was found in a woman over 75 with urothelial cancer. The CDR3 nucleotides are TGCAGTGCTCCTCTGAACACTGAAGCTTTCTTT. Its translation: CSAPLNTEAFF.